What follows is one T cell receptor beta chain and its context. Its target is unknown. The donors were in the roughly 130-subject validation cohort, distinct from the 666-subject first cohort. V was trimmed by 4 bases and J by 0 bases, leaving 21 bases between them. Germline CDR1 is MDHEN and CDR2 is SYDVKM. This CDR3 comprises 18 residues. TCRdb's table, derived via immunoSEQ multiplex PCR, lists solely in-frame clones and lacks some. The table lists hundreds of thousands of clones, around 90% of them singletons. This entry comes from a study of cytomegalovirus exposure and HLA in healthy donors. General study points: Reports credit the classifier with highly specific, highly sensitive diagnosis of cytomegalovirus status. First-cohort TCR clusters tended to co-occur in the roughly 130 validation repertoires, a later analysis found. Overall, some 160 TCR beta chains were annotated as cytomegalovirus-associated.

Sequencing was performed on PBMCs. The TCR originated in a young woman in good health and CMV-seropositive. This chain connects TRBV28 to TRBJ1-2; no clear D gene. The CDR3 DNA reads as TGTGCCAGCAGTTACGTTGACAACACGAAATCTCCTAACTATGGCTACACCTTC. Protein: CASSYVDNTKSPNYGYTF.